The 23 T cell receptor beta chains listed next were all sequenced from one sample in a study of regulatory T cells in long-lasting Graves disease. Relying on iRepertoire HTBI primers and Arm-PCR of CDR3 regions, the team built TCR beta libraries. One entry per CDR3 protein, called by TCRdb with MiXCR from the multiplex PCR reads. Counted here are 390,000 or so distinct CDR3 sequences, 20% to 25% occurring once; the ten biggest clones make up 25% to 30%. Described time point: persistent/refractory GD, antithyroid drugs over 5 years with positive TRAb. Following extraction of RNA from PBMCs, that RNA was used to make the TCR library. The material was peripheral blood mononuclear cells (PBMCs), obtained when the disease was refractory, from a patient treated with antithyroid drugs. All receptors come from a woman between 35 and 50 years old with Graves disease.

Many counts were recorded for this clonotype. The chain combines TRBV11-2 with TRBJ1-1, with D possibly matching TRBD1 (5 bases). Germline V gene lookup returns CDR1 SGHAT and CDR2 FQNNGV. The V gene lost 5 bases and the J gene lost 4 bases, with 11 bases spanning the gap. The CDR3 runs 13 residues. CDR3 sequence: CASSLPGRTEAFF. The CDR3 DNA sequence: TGTGCCAGCAGCCTACCGGGACGCACTGAAGCTTTCTTT.

This chain connects TRBV2 to TRBJ2-1, with a possible D match to TRBD2 (6 bases). This CDR3 region has 16 residues. Germline V CDR1 and CDR2: SNHLY, FYNNEI. The V end lost 6 bases, the J end lost 4 bases, and 19 bases lay between the germline ends. Written as DNA, the CDR3 is TGTGCCAGCAGCGCCGTGGGGCGGGAAACTTACAATGAGCAGTTCTTC. This translates into CASSAVGRETYNEQFF.

The chain is built from TRBV20-1 and TRBJ1-6; the D is unclear. V lost 6 bases and J 10 bases, leaving 22 bases between the germline ends. Germline-derived CDR1 and CDR2 are DFQATT and SNEGSKA (reference sequence). This CDR3 is 15 amino acids long. The CDR3 DNA reads TGCAGTGCCCCCCTCCGAGGTCGGACCGGGTCACCCCTCCACTTT. Its translation: CSAPLRGRTGSPLHF.

Remarks on this clonotype: A much larger clone lies one base from this, so it may be a read error. The chain couples TRBV27 to TRBJ2-7; 12 bases agree with TRBD2. The CDR3 loop spans 21 amino acids. CDR1 and CDR2 (germline): MNHEY, SMNVEV (reference sequence). J gave up 3 bases and V 2 bases, and 20 bases lay outside the gene matches. CDR3 nucleotide sequence: TGTGCCAGCAGTTTAATCGGCGCTGGGACTAGCGGGTTCCCGAGCTTCTACGAGCAGTACTTC. Translation: CASSLIGAGTSGFPSFYEQYF.

This clonotype was seen a handful of times. V usage is TRBV10-2 and J usage is TRBJ1-4; possibly TRBD1 for D (5 bases). The CDR3 totals 12 residues. The germline gives CDR1 WSHSY, CDR2 SAAADI. Trimming removed 6 bases from V and 13 bases from J, with 15 bases in between. The CDR3 DNA is TGCGCCAGCAGCGATCAGGGAATCATACTGTTTTTT. This translates into CASSDQGIILFF.

This clonotype was detected only a few times. The chain joins TRBV6-5 to TRBJ1-1; a weak D match, TRBD1 (5 bases). Germline V gene lookup returns CDR1 MNHEY and CDR2 SVGAGI. There are 16 residues in the CDR3. The V end was cut by 0 bases, the J end by 4 bases, with 15 bases between. For the CDR3, the DNA is TGTGCCAGCAGTTACTCCCTCAGGGAAGGAGGCACTGAAGCTTTCTTT. Residues: CASSYSLREGGTEAFF.

The CDR3 DNA reads as TGCGCCAGCAGTGAATCCGGCGGGTCCCGTTACAATGAGCAGTTCTTC. Its protein product is CASSESGGSRYNEQFF. The chain carries TRBV10-1 and TRBJ2-1; possible D gene TRBD2, 5 bases. Trimming took off 3 bases at V and 4 bases at J, with 16 bases between the two ends. The CDR3 runs to 16 residues. Germline V gene sequence: CDR1 WNHNN, CDR2 SYGVQD (reference sequence).

This clonotype was seen repeatedly, ten times or more. This chain uses TRBV5-1 with TRBJ2-7; no clear D. Trimming removed 0 bases at V and 4 bases at J, with 11 bases between. Germline loops: CDR1 SGHRS, CDR2 YFSETQ. The CDR3 has 14 residues. As DNA, the CDR3 is TGCGCCAGCAGCTTGGCCGGTAATTTTTACGAGCAGTACTTC. Protein: CASSLAGNFYEQYF.

The count of this clonotype is one. The J gene is TRBJ1-1, the V gene TRBV28; D unresolved. In germline, CDR1 is MDHEN, CDR2 SYDVKM. V shed 6 bases and J shed 5 bases, with 25 bases lying between them. The CDR3 runs 17 residues. The CDR3 loop reads CASSQAASGWISTEAFF. CDR3 bases: TGTGCCAGCAGCCAAGCCGCTAGCGGGTGGATATCTACTGAAGCTTTCTTT.

This clonotype was observed at least ten times. V is TRBV28 and J is TRBJ1-1; TRBD1 might be the D (6 bases). Trimming took 6 bases from V and 4 from J, leaving 15 bases between them. Looked up from germline, CDR1 is MDHEN and CDR2 is SYDVKM. The CDR3 contains 14 residues. The CDR3 coding sequence is TGTGCCAGCAGCCCTTACCGGACAGTCACTGAAGCTTTCTTT. Translating it yields CASSPYRTVTEAFF.

This clonotype came up many times. The rearrangement joins TRBV28 to TRBJ1-5; D uncertain. The ends were cut back, 8 bases at V and 0 bases at J, with 11 bases in the middle. The CDR3 sequence is 14 residues long. The V gene's germline CDR1 is MDHEN and CDR2 SYDVKM. In DNA form, the CDR3 reads TGTGCCAGCCGCCAGCGACATAGCAATCAGCCCCAGCATTTT. This sequence encodes CASRQRHSNQPQHF.

V usage is TRBV7-6 and J usage is TRBJ2-7; D is possibly TRBD2 (6 bases). There are 15 residues in the CDR3. Germline loops: CDR1 SGHVS, CDR2 FNYEAQ. V was shortened by 5 bases and J by 4 bases, with 18 bases between the two germline ends. CDR3 in amino acids: CASSLFAGTRYEQYF. The CDR3 DNA reads TGTGCCAGCAGCCTGTTCGCGGGGACCCGTTACGAGCAGTACTTC.

In its sample, this clonotype was seen many times. The chain combines TRBV30 with TRBJ2-7; D is undetermined. Per germline, CDR1 GTSNPN and CDR2 SVGIG (reference sequence). The CDR3 is 11 amino acids. Trimming removed 3 bases at V and 4 bases at J, with 7 bases between. As DNA, the CDR3 is TGTGCCTGGAGCGCTACGTACGAGCAGTACTTC. Its translation: CAWSATYEQYF.

There are a few counts of this clonotype. J is TRBJ2-7 and V is TRBV28; 8 bases map to TRBD1. Germline loops: CDR1 MDHEN, CDR2 SYDVKM. The length of the CDR3 is 17 residues. V was clipped by 1 base and J by 2 bases; unmatched bases: 10. The CDR3 nucleotides read TGTGCCAGCAGTTTATCCTGGGACAGGATCCTAACCTACGAGCAGTACTTC. It encodes CASSLSWDRILTYEQYF.

This clonotype has a count of ten or more. The V call is TRBV28, the J call TRBJ2-2, with 11 bases fitting TRBD2. Germline CDR1 and CDR2: MDHEN and SYDVKM. The CDR3 loop spans 16 amino acids. V was clipped by 5 bases and J by 1 base; unmatched bases: 3. The CDR3 here is CASSLLAGGNTGELFF. The CDR3 nucleotides read TGTGCCAGCAGTCTTCTAGCGGGAGGGAACACCGGGGAGCTGTTTTTT.

This clonotype has at least ten counts. V and J are TRBV3-1 and TRBJ1-1; D is undetermined. The CDR3 loop spans 16 amino acids. The germline V gene has CDR1 LGHDT and CDR2 YNNKEL (reference sequence). Trimming took 1 base from V and 4 from J, leaving 16 bases between them. The CDR3 loop is CASSQGRNPRFTEAFF. The CDR3 DNA sequence: TGTGCCAGCAGCCAAGGTCGTAACCCCCGTTTCACTGAAGCTTTCTTT.

As concerns this clonotype: Given a much more abundant clone one base away, this may be a read error. The V gene is TRBV29-1, the J gene TRBJ1-4; weak D call: TRBD1 (6 bases). The CDR3 runs to 14 residues. Germline CDR1 reads SQVTM; CDR2 reads ANQGSEA. The CDR3 sequence: CSAEGGGTNEKLFF. The CDR3 region has the DNA TGCAGCGCTGAAGGAGGGGGAACTAATGAAAAACTGTTTTTT.

There are many counts of this clonotype. The chain couples TRBV20-1 to TRBJ1-6; D remains ambiguous. Germline V lookup: CDR1 DFQATT, CDR2 SNEGSKA (reference sequence). This CDR3 is built from 14 residues. V shed 4 bases and J shed 10 bases, with 17 bases lying between them. CDR3 bases: TGCAGTGCTACATCGGTCGGGGTCGGGTCACCCCTCCACTTT. This sequence encodes CSATSVGVGSPLHF.

The chain couples TRBV6-1 to TRBJ2-2, with TRBD2 matching 8 bases. The CDR3 sequence is 17 residues long. The V segment lost 4 bases and the J segment 4 bases; nucleotides outside the gene matches: 11. Germline assignment: CDR1 MNHNS and CDR2 SASEGT. The CDR3 here is CASSAYGRGLFTGELFF. CDR3 bases: TGTGCCAGCAGTGCGTACGGGAGGGGGTTATTCACCGGGGAGCTGTTTTTT.

The gene calls are TRBV28 and TRBJ2-3, with 10 positions matching TRBD2. V was pared by 2 bases and J by 2 bases, with 4 bases of the junction left unmatched. The CDR3 consists of 16 residues. Looked up from germline, CDR1 is MDHEN and CDR2 is SYDVKM. The CDR3 bases are TGTGCCAGCAGTTTACTTGGACTAGCGGCCACAGATACGCAGTATTTT. Translation: CASSLLGLAATDTQYF.

Ten or more counts support this clonotype. V and J are TRBV11-2 and TRBJ2-5; 7 nucleotides agree with TRBD2. CDR1 is SGHAT, CDR2 FQNNGV, per germline. The CDR3 sequence is 16 residues long. Trimming removed 0 bases from V and 4 bases from J; junction bases left unmatched: 8. The CDR3 DNA is TGTGCCAGCAGCTTAGATTACAGCGGGAATGCAGAGACCCAGTACTTC. It translates to CASSLDYSGNAETQYF.

This clonotype was seen repeatedly, ten times or more. CDR3 nucleotide sequence: TGTGCCAGCAGTTTAATGGGCGGGCAAGAGACCCAGTACTTC. Protein: CASSLMGGQETQYF. The chain is built from TRBV27 and TRBJ2-5, with D possibly being TRBD2 (5 bases). This CDR3 comprises 14 residues. CDR1 is MNHEY and CDR2 is SMNVEV in the germline V gene (reference sequence). Trimming pared 2 bases from V and 2 bases from J, leaving 9 bases between.

The V gene is TRBV11-2, the J gene TRBJ2-2; 9 bases match TRBD1. Per germline, CDR1 SGHAT and CDR2 FQNNGV. V trimming: 8 bases; J trimming: 7 bases; junction bases outside the gene matches: 11. The CDR3 loop spans 15 amino acids. CDR3 bases: TGTGCCAGCGGCAAAACAGGGGGCGCGAGCGGGGAGCTGTTTTTT. Translation gives CASGKTGGASGELFF.